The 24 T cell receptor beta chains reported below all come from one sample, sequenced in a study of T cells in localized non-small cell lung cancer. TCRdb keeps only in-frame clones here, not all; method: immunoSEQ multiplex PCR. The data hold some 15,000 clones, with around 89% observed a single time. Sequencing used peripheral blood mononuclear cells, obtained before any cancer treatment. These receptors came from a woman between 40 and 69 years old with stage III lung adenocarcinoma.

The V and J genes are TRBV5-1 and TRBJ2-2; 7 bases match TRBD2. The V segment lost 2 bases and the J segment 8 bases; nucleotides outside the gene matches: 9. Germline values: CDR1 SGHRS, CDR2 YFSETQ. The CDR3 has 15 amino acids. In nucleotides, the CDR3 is TGCGCCAGCAGCTTATTGGGAGGGGCACCGGGGGAGCTGTTTTTT. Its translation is CASSLLGGAPGELFF. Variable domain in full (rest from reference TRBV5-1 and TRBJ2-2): KAGVTQTPRYLIKTRGQQVTLSCSPISGHRSVSWYQQTPGQGLQFLFEYFSETQRNKGNFPGRFSGRQFSNSRSEMNVSTLELGDSALYLCASSLLGGAPGELFFGEGSRLTVL.

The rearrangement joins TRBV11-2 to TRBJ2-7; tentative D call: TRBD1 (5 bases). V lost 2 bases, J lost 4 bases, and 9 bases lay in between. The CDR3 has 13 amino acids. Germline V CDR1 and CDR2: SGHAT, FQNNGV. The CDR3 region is CASSLHRNYEQYF. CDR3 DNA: TGTGCCAGCAGCTTACACAGGAATTACGAGCAGTACTTC.

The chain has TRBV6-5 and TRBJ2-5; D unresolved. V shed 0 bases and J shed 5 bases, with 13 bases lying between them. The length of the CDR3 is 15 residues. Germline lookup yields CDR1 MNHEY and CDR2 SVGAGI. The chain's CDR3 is CASSYSSGSGETQYF. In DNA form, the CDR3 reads TGTGCCAGCAGTTACTCGAGTGGGTCCGGCGAGACCCAGTACTTC.

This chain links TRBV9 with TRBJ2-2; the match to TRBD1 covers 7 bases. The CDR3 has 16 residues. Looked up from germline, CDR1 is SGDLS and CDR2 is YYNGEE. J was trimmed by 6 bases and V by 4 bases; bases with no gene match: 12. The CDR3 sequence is CASSLLQGRIPGELFF. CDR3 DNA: TGTGCCAGCAGCCTCCTACAGGGGCGAATTCCCGGGGAGCTGTTTTTT.

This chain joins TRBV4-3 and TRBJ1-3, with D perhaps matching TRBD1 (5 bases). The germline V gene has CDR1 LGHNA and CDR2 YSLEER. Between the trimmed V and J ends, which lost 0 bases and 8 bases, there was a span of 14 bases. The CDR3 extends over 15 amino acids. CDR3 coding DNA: TGCGCCAGCAGCCAAGATGGGGTAGGGGAAGACACCATATATTTT. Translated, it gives CASSQDGVGEDTIYF.

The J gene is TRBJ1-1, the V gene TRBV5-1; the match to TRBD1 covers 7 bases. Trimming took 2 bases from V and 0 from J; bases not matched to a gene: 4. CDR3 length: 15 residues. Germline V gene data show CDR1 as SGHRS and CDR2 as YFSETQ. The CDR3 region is CASSFLTGMNTEAFF. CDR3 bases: TGCGCCAGCAGCTTCTTGACAGGGATGAACACTGAAGCTTTCTTT.

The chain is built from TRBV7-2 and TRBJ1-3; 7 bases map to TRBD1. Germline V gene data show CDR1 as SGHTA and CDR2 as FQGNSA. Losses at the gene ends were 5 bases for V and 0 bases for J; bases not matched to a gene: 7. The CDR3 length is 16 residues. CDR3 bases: TGTGCCAGCAGCCTGGACAGGATGATCTCTGGAAACACCATATATTTT. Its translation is CASSLDRMISGNTIYF.

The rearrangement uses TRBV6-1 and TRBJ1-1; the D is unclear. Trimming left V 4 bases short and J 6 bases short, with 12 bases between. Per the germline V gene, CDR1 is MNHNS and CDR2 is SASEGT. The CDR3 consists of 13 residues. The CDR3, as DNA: TGTGCCAGCAGTGTGCAGGAGTACTCTGAAGCTTTCTTT. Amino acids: CASSVQEYSEAFF.

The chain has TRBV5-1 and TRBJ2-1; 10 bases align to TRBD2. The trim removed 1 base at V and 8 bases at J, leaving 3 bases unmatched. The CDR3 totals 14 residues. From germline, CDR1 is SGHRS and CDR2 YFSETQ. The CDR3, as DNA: TGCGCCAGCAGCTTGACTAGCGGGGACGATGAGCAGTTCTTC. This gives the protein CASSLTSGDDEQFF.

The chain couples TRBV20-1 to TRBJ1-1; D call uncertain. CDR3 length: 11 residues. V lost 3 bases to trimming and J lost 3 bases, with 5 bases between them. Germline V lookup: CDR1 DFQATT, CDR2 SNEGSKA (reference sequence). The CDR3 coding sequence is TGCAGTGCTAGTGGGTACACTGAAGCTTTCTTT. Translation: CSASGYTEAFF.

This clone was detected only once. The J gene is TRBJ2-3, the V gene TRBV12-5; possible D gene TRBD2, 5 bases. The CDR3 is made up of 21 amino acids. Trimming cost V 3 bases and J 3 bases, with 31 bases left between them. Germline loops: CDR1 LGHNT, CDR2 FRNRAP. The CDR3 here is CASGFSVDSGLSGSTTDTQYF. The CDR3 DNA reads TGTGCTAGTGGTTTTTCAGTGGATTCCGGCCTTTCGGGGTCCACAACAGATACGCAGTATTTT. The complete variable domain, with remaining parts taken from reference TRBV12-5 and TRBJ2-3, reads DARVTQTPRHKVTEMGQEVTMRCQPILGHNTVFWYRQTMMQGLELLAYFRNRAPLDDSGMPKDRFSAEMPDATLATLKIQPSEPRDSAVYFCASGFSVDSGLSGSTTDTQYFGPGTRLTVL.

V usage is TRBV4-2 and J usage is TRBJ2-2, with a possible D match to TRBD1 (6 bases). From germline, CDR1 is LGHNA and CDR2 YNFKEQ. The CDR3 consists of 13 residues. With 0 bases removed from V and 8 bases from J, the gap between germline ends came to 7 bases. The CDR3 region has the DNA TGTGCCAGCAGCCAAGATGGGACAGGGGAGCTGTTTTTT. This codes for CASSQDGTGELFF.

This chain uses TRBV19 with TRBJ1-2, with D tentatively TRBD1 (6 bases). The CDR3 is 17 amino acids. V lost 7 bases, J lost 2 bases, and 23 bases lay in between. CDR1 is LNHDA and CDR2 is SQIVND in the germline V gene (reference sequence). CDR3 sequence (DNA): TGTGCCAGTACCTTCCGGCCAGGGGCAGCAGCCAACTATGGCTACACCTTC. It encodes CASTFRPGAAANYGYTF.

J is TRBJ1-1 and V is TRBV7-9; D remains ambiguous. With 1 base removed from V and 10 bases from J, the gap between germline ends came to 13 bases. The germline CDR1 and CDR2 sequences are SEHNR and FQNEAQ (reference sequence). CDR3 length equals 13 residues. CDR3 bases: TGTGCCAGCAGCTTAGGTTGGGTCGGTGGAGCTTTCTTT. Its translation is CASSLGWVGGAFF.

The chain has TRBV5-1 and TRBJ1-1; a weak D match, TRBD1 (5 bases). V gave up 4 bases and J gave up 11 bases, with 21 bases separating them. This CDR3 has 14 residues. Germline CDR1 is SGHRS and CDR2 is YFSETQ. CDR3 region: CASSPWAGKQEAFF. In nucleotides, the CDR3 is TGCGCCAGCAGCCCCTGGGCAGGGAAACAAGAGGCTTTCTTT.

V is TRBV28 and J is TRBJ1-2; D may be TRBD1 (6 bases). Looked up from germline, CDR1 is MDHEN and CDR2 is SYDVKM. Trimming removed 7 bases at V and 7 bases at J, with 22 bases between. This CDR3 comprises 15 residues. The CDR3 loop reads CASTPLRDKRPGYTF. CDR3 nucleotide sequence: TGTGCCAGCACCCCATTACGGGACAAACGGCCTGGCTACACCTTC.

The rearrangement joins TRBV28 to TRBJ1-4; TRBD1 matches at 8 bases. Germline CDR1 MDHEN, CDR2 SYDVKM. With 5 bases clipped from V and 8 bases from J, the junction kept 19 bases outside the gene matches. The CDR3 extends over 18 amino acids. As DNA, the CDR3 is TGTGCCAGCAGTGAACCCCGGACAGGGTTCGGTCGGCCGGAAAAACTGTTTTTT. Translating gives CASSEPRTGFGRPEKLFF.

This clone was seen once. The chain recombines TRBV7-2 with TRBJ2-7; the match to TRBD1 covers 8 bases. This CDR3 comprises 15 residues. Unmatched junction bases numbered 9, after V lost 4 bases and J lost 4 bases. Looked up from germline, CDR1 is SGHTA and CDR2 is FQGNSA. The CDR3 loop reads CASSSPETGVYEQYF. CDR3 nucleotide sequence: TGTGCCAGCAGCTCCCCCGAGACAGGGGTATACGAGCAGTACTTC.

CDR3 DNA sequence: TGTGCCAGCAGCTTAGTGGTGGGTCTCTCCTACGAGCAGTACTTC. Protein: CASSLVVGLSYEQYF. The chain recombines TRBV11-2 with TRBJ2-7; D uncertain. Trimming took 1 base from V and 0 from J, leaving 10 bases between them. This CDR3 is 15 amino acids long. Germline assignment: CDR1 SGHAT and CDR2 FQNNGV.

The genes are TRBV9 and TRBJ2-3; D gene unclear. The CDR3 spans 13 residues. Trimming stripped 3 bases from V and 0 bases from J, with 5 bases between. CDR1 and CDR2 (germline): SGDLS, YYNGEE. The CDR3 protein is CASSEGSTDTQYF. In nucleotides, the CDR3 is TGTGCCAGCAGCGAGGGAAGCACAGATACGCAGTATTTT.

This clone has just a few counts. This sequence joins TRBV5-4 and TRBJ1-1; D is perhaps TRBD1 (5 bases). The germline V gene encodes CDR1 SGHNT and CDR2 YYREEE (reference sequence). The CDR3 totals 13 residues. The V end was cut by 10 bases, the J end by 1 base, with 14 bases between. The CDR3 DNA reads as TGTGCCCACTCGGGGGTAGGGAACACTGAAGCTTTCTTT. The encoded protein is CAHSGVGNTEAFF.

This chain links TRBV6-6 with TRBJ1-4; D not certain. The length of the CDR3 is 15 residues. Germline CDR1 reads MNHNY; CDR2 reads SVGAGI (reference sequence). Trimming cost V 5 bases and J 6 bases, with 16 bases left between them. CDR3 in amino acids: CASSPGRSRDEKLFF. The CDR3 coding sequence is TGTGCCAGCAGTCCCGGTCGCAGCCGAGATGAAAAACTGTTTTTT.

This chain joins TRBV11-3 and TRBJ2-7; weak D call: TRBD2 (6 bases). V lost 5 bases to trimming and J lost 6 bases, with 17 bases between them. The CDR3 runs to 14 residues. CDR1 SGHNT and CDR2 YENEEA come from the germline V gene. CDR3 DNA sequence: TGTGCCAGCAGCCCCGGGGGAGGTTTCGGCGAGCAGTACTTC. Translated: CASSPGGGFGEQYF.

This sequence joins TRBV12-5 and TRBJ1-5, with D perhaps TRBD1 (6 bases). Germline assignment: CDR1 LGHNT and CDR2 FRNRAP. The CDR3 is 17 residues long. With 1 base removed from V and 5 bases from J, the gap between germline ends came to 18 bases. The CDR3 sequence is CASGLDPTGTRHQPQHF. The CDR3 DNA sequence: TGTGCTAGTGGTTTGGACCCCACAGGGACTCGACATCAGCCCCAGCATTTT. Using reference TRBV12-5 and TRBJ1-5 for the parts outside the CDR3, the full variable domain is DARVTQTPRHKVTEMGQEVTMRCQPILGHNTVFWYRQTMMQGLELLAYFRNRAPLDDSGMPKDRFSAEMPDATLATLKIQPSEPRDSAVYFCASGLDPTGTRHQPQHFGDGTRLSIL.